The sequence of this T cell receptor (beta chain) was determined in a study of early T cells in non-severe SARS-CoV-2 infection. Using its own MiXCR run on the 5' RACE reads, TCRdb lists one record per CDR3 protein. The data show about 100,000 distinct CDR3 sequences, with roughly 13% seen just once and around 2.4% held by the top ten. This clonotype occurred a few times. The receptor's source is an adult who was a healthcare worker with PCR-confirmed SARS-CoV-2 infection or an uninfected control (not recorded which). Specimen: whole blood.

CDR3: CASSPLGVGSRITDTQYF. CDR3 in DNA: TGTGCCAGCAGCCCCTTAGGTGTGGGGTCGCGTATCACAGATACGCAGTATTTT. The rearrangement uses TRBV5-5 and TRBJ2-3, with no clear D. Per germline, CDR1 SGHKS and CDR2 YYEKEE (reference sequence). V was pared by 4 bases and J by 2 bases, with 23 bases between. This CDR3 has 18 residues.